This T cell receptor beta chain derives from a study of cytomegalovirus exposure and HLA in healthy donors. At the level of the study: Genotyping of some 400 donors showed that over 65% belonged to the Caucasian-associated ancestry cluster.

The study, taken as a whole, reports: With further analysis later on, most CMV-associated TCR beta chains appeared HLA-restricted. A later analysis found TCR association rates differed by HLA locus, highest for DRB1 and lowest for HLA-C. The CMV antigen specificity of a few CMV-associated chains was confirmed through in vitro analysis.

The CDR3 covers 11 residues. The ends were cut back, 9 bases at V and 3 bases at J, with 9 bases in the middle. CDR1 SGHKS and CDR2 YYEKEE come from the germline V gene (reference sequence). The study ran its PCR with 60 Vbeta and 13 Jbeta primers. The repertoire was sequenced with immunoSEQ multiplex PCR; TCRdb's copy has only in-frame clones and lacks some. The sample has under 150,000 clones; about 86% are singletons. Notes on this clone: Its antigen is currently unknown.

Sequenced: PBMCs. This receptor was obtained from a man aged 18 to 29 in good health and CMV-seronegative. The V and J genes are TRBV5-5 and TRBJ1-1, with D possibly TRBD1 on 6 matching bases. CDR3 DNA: TGTGCCACCAACAGGGACACTGAAGCTTTCTTT. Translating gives CATNRDTEAFF.